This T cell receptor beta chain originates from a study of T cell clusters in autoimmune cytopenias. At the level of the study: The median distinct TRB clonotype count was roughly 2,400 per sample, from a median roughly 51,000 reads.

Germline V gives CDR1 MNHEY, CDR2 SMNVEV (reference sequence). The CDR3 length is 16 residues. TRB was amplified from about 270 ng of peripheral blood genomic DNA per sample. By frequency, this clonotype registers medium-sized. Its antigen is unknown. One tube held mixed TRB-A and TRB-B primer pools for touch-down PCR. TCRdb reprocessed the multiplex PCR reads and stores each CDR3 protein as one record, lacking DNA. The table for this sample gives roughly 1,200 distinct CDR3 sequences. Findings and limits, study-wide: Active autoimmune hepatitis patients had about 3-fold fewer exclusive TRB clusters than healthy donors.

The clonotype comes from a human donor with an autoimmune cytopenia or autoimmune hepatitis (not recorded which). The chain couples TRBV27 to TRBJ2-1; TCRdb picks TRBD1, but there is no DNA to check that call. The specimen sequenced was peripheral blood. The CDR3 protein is CASSTRTGRSYNEQFF.